The clone carrying this T cell receptor (beta chain) turned up a few times. The target antigen is unknown. The germline V and J ends were trimmed by 3 bases and 0 bases, with 10 bases remaining between them. The CDR3 loop spans 14 amino acids. Germline V gene sequence: CDR1 DFQATT, CDR2 SNEGSKA (reference sequence). TCRdb reprocessed the RT-PCR reads with MiXCR, giving one entry per CDR3 protein. The table includes 800,000 to 1,000,000 distinct CDR3 sequences, approximately 22% detected once. These data come from a study of response to subunit inactivated influenza vaccine. Study-wide findings and caveats: A suggestion made by the authors is that each seasonal influenza vaccination recruits few new T cells.

This receptor was identified in a man aged 45 to 65 who received an inactivated influenza vaccine. The chain uses TRBV20-1 and TRBJ2-3; D unclear. Sequenced here: PBMCs from blood, sampled around 5 days after vaccination. CDR3 residues: CSARVGFSTDTQYF. CDR3 sequence (DNA): TGCAGTGCTAGGGTTGGTTTTAGCACAGATACGCAGTATTTT.